The T cell receptor beta chain described here comes from a study of Graves' ophthalmopathy and Graves' hyperthyroidism. The wider study: Investigators collected peripheral blood at initial diagnosis, before any treatment was given.

The diagnosis combined clinical symptoms, thyroxine, TRAb, thyroid ultrasound and orbital computed tomography scans. RNA transcripts were the source from which TCR beta CDR3 regions were amplified. First-round RT-PCR employed HTBI primers, with a second-round multiplex PCR after it. TCRdb itself ran the multiplex PCR reads through MiXCR, one entry per CDR3 protein. The data contain just over 400,000 distinct CDR3 sequences, 20% to 25% of them singletons. CDR1 and CDR2 (germline): SGHAT, FQNNGV. The ends lost 7 bases at V and 2 bases at J; junction bases unmatched: 10. This CDR3 has 16 amino acids. This clonotype was counted many times. Its antigen is unidentified. Overall study findings and caveats: Clonotypes were expanded in thyroid at above 0.001 frequency, and most also appeared in blood. As the model predicted ophthalmopathy progression, it achieved a sensitivity of 70% to 71% and a specificity of approximately 72%.

This clonotype was sampled from a woman between 18 and 29 years old with stable Graves' hyperthyroidism. The chain links TRBV11-2 to TRBJ2-2; 7 nucleotides line up with TRBD2. Sample: peripheral blood. Written as DNA, the CDR3 is TGTGCCAGCACTCATGGGGCTAGCGGAAACACCGGGGAGCTGTTTTTT. Amino acids: CASTHGASGNTGELFF. Drawing the rest from reference TRBV11-2 and TRBJ2-2, the complete variable domain is EAGVAQSPRYKIIEKRQSVAFWCNPISGHATLYWYQQILGQGPKLLIQFQNNGVVDDSQLPKDRFSAERLKGVDSTLKIQPAKLEDSAVYLCASTHGASGNTGELFFGEGSRLTVL.